Listed below are T cell receptor beta chains from one sample, sequenced in a study of quantifying T cell responses using KT2 cells. TCRdb analysed the UMI-ligation and nested PCR reads with MiXCR anew, one entry per CDR3 protein. The sample gives 40,000 to 55,000 distinct CDR3 sequences, approximately 10% of which show up once; more than 9% is in the top ten. Sequencing was performed on PBMCs spiked with cells of the T cell clone KT2. These receptors were collected from a human donor. Each CDR3 is given with its conserved first and last residue. D genes are given only for firm matches. Rows may omit the clone size; those that give it use once, few, many or a size class.

D	size	length	V	J	DNA	CDR3
TRBD2	medium-sized	14	TRBV4-1	TRBJ2-7	TGCGCCAGCAGCCAAATAGCGGGGATCTACGAGCAGTACTTC	CASSQIAGIYEQYF
-	-	15	TRBV16	TRBJ2-1	TGTGCCAGCAGCCCTCTAATGGGCGGGTACAATGAGCAGTTCTTC	CASSPLMGGYNEQFF
-	-	15	TRBV7-2	TRBJ2-7	TGTGCCAGCAGCCCCCAGGGGCGGAGAACCTACGAGCAGTACTTC	CASSPQGRRTYEQYF
-	few	16	TRBV4-3	TRBJ1-6	TGCGCCAGCAGCCAAGATAGGTTACTTGGGGGCTCACCCCTCCACTTT	CASSQDRLLGGSPLHF
-	medium-sized	14	TRBV20-1	TRBJ2-7	TGCAGTGCCCCACCCGACCAGTCGTACTACGAGCAGTACTTC	CSAPPDQSYYEQYF
-	-	13	TRBV12-3/TRBV12-4	TRBJ2-5	TGTGCCAGCAGTTTAGCGGATCAAGAGACCCAGTACTTC	CASSLADQETQYF
-	-	14	TRBV18	TRBJ2-2	TGTGCCAGCTCACCCCCGATCTACACCGGGGAGCTGTTTTTT	CASSPPIYTGELFF
TRBD1	many	15	TRBV4-1	TRBJ1-4	TGCGCCAGCAGCCACGGTACAGGGGATAATGAAAAACTGTTTTTT	CASSHGTGDNEKLFF
-	-	12	TRBV2	TRBJ1-2	TGTGCCAGCAGCCTGATATCCTATGGCTACACCTTC	CASSLISYGYTF
-	few	13	TRBV24-1	TRBJ2-1	TGTGCCACCAGTGGGGGCACAAAAAATGAGCAGTTCTTC	CATSGGTKNEQFF
-	few	13	TRBV6-6	TRBJ1-1	TGTGCCACCTGGACCGAAGGGAACACTGAAGCTTTCTTT	CATWTEGNTEAFF
TRBD2	many	16	TRBV19	TRBJ2-1	TGTGCCAGTAGTCTGACTAGCGGGGGGGCCCACAATGAGCAGTTCTTC	CASSLTSGGAHNEQFF
-	few	15	TRBV20-1	TRBJ2-3	TGCAGTGCTAGGGGGGGTCTTTGGGGCGCAGATACGCAGTATTTT	CSARGGLWGADTQYF
-	few	16	TRBV7-9	TRBJ2-1	TGTGCCAGCAGCTTAGTAGCCAGGGAGAACTACAATGAGCAGTTCTTC	CASSLVARENYNEQFF
TRBD1	-	16	TRBV7-1	TRBJ2-3	TGTGCCAGCAGCTCCGGCTGGGGACAGGGGACAGATACGCAGTATTTT	CASSSGWGQGTDTQYF
-	few	14	TRBV11-3	TRBJ2-2	TGTGCCAGCAGCTTAGATAGGACAAGCGGGGAGCTGTTTTTT	CASSLDRTSGELFF
-	-	14	TRBV15	TRBJ1-2	TGTTCCACCAGCAGATTGGGGACGGACTATGGCTACACCTTC	CSTSRLGTDYGYTF
TRBD1	few	15	TRBV12-3/TRBV12-4	TRBJ1-1	TGTGCCAGCGGGCCGAATACAGGGGGCCGTACTGAAGCTTTCTTT	CASGPNTGGRTEAFF
-	few	12	TRBV10-1	TRBJ2-1	TGCGCCAGCGGGGACACCTACAATGAGCAGTTCTTC	CASGDTYNEQFF
-	-	19	TRBV4-3	TRBJ2-6	TGCGCCAGCAGCCAAGATCCGGATCTCCCCATTTCTGGGGCCAACGTCCTGACTTTC	CASSQDPDLPISGANVLTF
-	-	14	TRBV2	TRBJ1-5	TGTGCCAGCAACAGACAATATAGCAATCAGCCCCAGCATTTT	CASNRQYSNQPQHF
TRBD1	many	17	TRBV7-8	TRBJ2-7	TGTGCCAGCAGCTTATGGGTCGGGGGACAGGGGGCTGACGAGCAGTACTTC	CASSLWVGGQGADEQYF
-	many	12	TRBV20-1	TRBJ2-3	TGCAGTGCTGAGGATGGGTTCCGTACGCAGTATTTT	CSAEDGFRTQYF
TRBD1	many	17	TRBV4-1	TRBJ2-1	TGCGCCAGCAGCCAAGATCTCCGGACAGGAGACTACAATGAGCAGTTCTTC	CASSQDLRTGDYNEQFF
-	-	14	TRBV7-8	TRBJ2-2	TGTGCCAGCAGCCCGGAAAGGGTTCACGGGGAGCTGTTTTTT	CASSPERVHGELFF
TRBD1	medium-sized	15	TRBV6-4	TRBJ2-3	TGTGCCAGCAGACGACAGGGGGGCACCACAGATACGCAGTATTTT	CASRRQGGTTDTQYF
-	few	16	TRBV4-3	TRBJ1-2	TGCGCCAGCAGCCAAGATCGACGCCAGGGGCAGTGGGGCTACACCTTC	CASSQDRRQGQWGYTF
TRBD1	few	14	TRBV29-1	TRBJ2-7	TGCAGCGCCACGCCGACAGGGATCCCCTACGAGCAGTACTTC	CSATPTGIPYEQYF
-	many	14	TRBV18	TRBJ2-7	TGTGCCAGCTCACCTACCTCCCTCCCGTACGAGCAGTACTTC	CASSPTSLPYEQYF
-	many	14	TRBV7-3	TRBJ2-1	TGTGCCAGCAGCTTAACGAGCACGTACAATGAGCAGTTCTTC	CASSLTSTYNEQFF
TRBD2	-	13	TRBV12-3/TRBV12-4	TRBJ2-7	TGTGCCAGCAGTCCGGGACTAGCGGGGGAGCAGTACTTC	CASSPGLAGEQYF
-	few	14	TRBV9	TRBJ2-3	TGTGCCAGCAGCCCAAGCGGGAGCACAGATACGCAGTATTTT	CASSPSGSTDTQYF